This T cell receptor beta chain was documented in a study of Tregs in tolerant kidney transplant recipients. Sequenced by immunoSEQ multiplex PCR; TCRdb stores in-frame clones only, minus some. The sample includes about 81,000 clones, over 75% of them seen just once. CDR1 and CDR2 from the germline V gene are SGHTS and YDEGEE. The CDR3 runs 16 residues. V shed 2 bases and J 4 bases; nucleotides not matched to a gene: 8. Recipients received nonmyeloablative bone marrow transplants from related graft donors, with transient mixed chimerism. Sample: CD4+ T cells from blood (PBMCs), taken 24 months after the transplant. The V call is TRBV5-8, the J call TRBJ1-5; the match to TRBD1 covers 8 bases. This TCR was recovered from a human patient who received a combined kidney and bone marrow transplant. A share of the T cells may be of graft donor origin. The CDR3 loop is CASSLLYRGNNQPQHF. CDR3 nucleotides: TGTGCCAGCAGCTTACTTTACAGGGGGAATAATCAGCCCCAGCATTTT.